A selection of T cell receptor beta chains follows, all from one sample in a study of blood T cell repertoires in COVID-19. The repertoire was sequenced with immunoSEQ multiplex PCR; TCRdb's copy has only in-frame clones and lacks some. The table shows 9,500 to 15,000 clones, with 80% to 95% occurring only once. Material for sequencing was peripheral blood. These receptors were obtained from a woman in her seventies with active COVID-19. The CDR3 runs from the conserved cysteine through the conserved F or W. The order of the fields is CDR3 protein, CDR3 DNA, clone size, V gene, J gene, D gene, CDR3 length. D genes are given only for firm matches. Only part of the rows carry a size: once, few, many, or a class if the clone is expanded.

CDR3 protein: CSVEQGAYEQYF
CDR3 DNA: TGCAGCGTTGAACAGGGCGCCTACGAGCAGTACTTC
clone size: -
V gene: TRBV29-1
J gene: TRBJ2-7
D gene: -
CDR3 length: 12

CDR3 protein: CASSKILAGVSYNEQFF
CDR3 DNA: TGTGCCAGCAGCAAGATATTAGCGGGAGTATCCTACAATGAGCAGTTCTTC
clone size: -
V gene: TRBV7-9
J gene: TRBJ2-1
D gene: TRBD2
CDR3 length: 17

CDR3 protein: CASSPGTGLNTEAFF
CDR3 DNA: TGTGCCAGCAGTCCAGGGACAGGATTGAACACTGAAGCTTTCTTT
clone size: -
V gene: TRBV6-2/TRBV6-3
J gene: TRBJ1-1
D gene: TRBD1
CDR3 length: 15

CDR3 protein: CASSLNTGEQYF
CDR3 DNA: TGTGCCAGCAGCTTAAATACGGGAGAGCAGTACTTC
clone size: -
V gene: TRBV7-2
J gene: TRBJ2-7
D gene: -
CDR3 length: 12

CDR3 protein: CASSLVQSGANVLTF
CDR3 DNA: TGTGCCAGCAGCTTGGTTCAGTCTGGGGCCAACGTCCTGACTTTC
clone size: -
V gene: TRBV5-4
J gene: TRBJ2-6
D gene: -
CDR3 length: 15

CDR3 protein: CASSQSGGNTEAFF
CDR3 DNA: TGCGCCAGCAGCCAATCAGGGGGGAACACTGAAGCTTTCTTT
clone size: -
V gene: TRBV4-3
J gene: TRBJ1-1
D gene: TRBD1
CDR3 length: 14

CDR3 protein: CASSQSYGYTF
CDR3 DNA: TGTGCCAGCAGTCAGTCATATGGCTACACCTTC
clone size: -
V gene: TRBV28
J gene: TRBJ1-2
D gene: -
CDR3 length: 11

CDR3 protein: CASSYGRVSGYTF
CDR3 DNA: TGTGCCAGCAGTTACGGCAGGGTGAGCGGCTACACCTTC
clone size: -
V gene: TRBV6-5
J gene: TRBJ1-2
D gene: -
CDR3 length: 13

CDR3 protein: CAISESAGFQETQYF
CDR3 DNA: TGTGCCATCAGTGAGTCGGCGGGTTTCCAAGAGACCCAGTACTTC
clone size: -
V gene: TRBV10-3
J gene: TRBJ2-5
D gene: -
CDR3 length: 15

CDR3 protein: CASSQGEGLLAGAYEQYF
CDR3 DNA: TGTGCCAGCAGCCAAGGCGAGGGCCTACTAGCGGGAGCCTACGAGCAGTACTTC
clone size: -
V gene: TRBV3-1/TRBV3-2
J gene: TRBJ2-7
D gene: TRBD2
CDR3 length: 18

CDR3 protein: CASSLVGGQGIYEQYF
CDR3 DNA: TGTGCCAGCAGCTTAGTCGGAGGGCAGGGTATATACGAGCAGTACTTC
clone size: -
V gene: TRBV7-9
J gene: TRBJ2-7
D gene: -
CDR3 length: 16

CDR3 protein: CASRYRGTGGSTYEQYF
CDR3 DNA: TGTGCCAGCAGGTACCGGGGTACGGGCGGGAGTACCTACGAGCAGTACTTC
clone size: -
V gene: TRBV6-2/TRBV6-3
J gene: TRBJ2-7
D gene: TRBD2
CDR3 length: 17

CDR3 protein: CASRTDSYEQFF
CDR3 DNA: TGTGCCAGTAGGACGGACAGCTATGAGCAGTTCTTC
clone size: -
V gene: TRBV19
J gene: TRBJ2-1
D gene: -
CDR3 length: 12

CDR3 protein: CASSPRGDSSYEQYF
CDR3 DNA: TGTGCCAGCAGCCCCCGTGGGGACAGTTCCTACGAGCAGTACTTC
clone size: once
V gene: TRBV9
J gene: TRBJ2-7
D gene: TRBD1
CDR3 length: 15

CDR3 protein: CASPMEQPFNTGELFF
CDR3 DNA: TGCGCCAGTCCCATGGAGCAGCCTTTTAACACCGGGGAGCTGTTTTTT
clone size: -
V gene: TRBV10-1
J gene: TRBJ2-2
D gene: -
CDR3 length: 16

CDR3 protein: CASQTDRGSYGYTF
CDR3 DNA: TGTGCCAGTCAGACCGACAGGGGTAGCTATGGCTACACCTTC
clone size: -
V gene: TRBV5-6
J gene: TRBJ1-2
D gene: TRBD1
CDR3 length: 14

CDR3 protein: CATSDPGRRVGELFF
CDR3 DNA: TGTGCCACCAGTGACCCAGGGAGGCGAGTCGGGGAGCTGTTTTTT
clone size: -
V gene: TRBV24-1
J gene: TRBJ2-2
D gene: -
CDR3 length: 15

CDR3 protein: CASSRDRNSPLHF
CDR3 DNA: TGTGCCAGCTCACGGGACAGGAATTCACCCCTCCACTTT
clone size: -
V gene: TRBV18
J gene: TRBJ1-6
D gene: TRBD1
CDR3 length: 13

CDR3 protein: CASSSQLAAYEQYF
CDR3 DNA: TGTGCCAGCAGCTCACAACTAGCGGCCTACGAGCAGTACTTC
clone size: -
V gene: TRBV7-9
J gene: TRBJ2-7
D gene: TRBD2
CDR3 length: 14

CDR3 protein: CASSLRMGPPYEQYF
CDR3 DNA: TGTGCCAGCAGCTTAAGGATGGGGCCTCCCTACGAGCAGTACTTC
clone size: -
V gene: TRBV7-7
J gene: TRBJ2-7
D gene: -
CDR3 length: 15

CDR3 protein: CASSYYQGRASNEQFF
CDR3 DNA: TGTGCCAGCAGTTACTATCAGGGGAGGGCCTCCAATGAGCAGTTCTTC
clone size: -
V gene: TRBV6-2/TRBV6-3
J gene: TRBJ2-1
D gene: -
CDR3 length: 16